The 15 T cell receptor beta chains below all came from one sample that was sequenced in a study of human T cells and chemical hapten exposure (dated by TCRdb to about 2021). This specimen's time point label, interpreted: patch test 2, 6 weeks after DPC sensitization. The intended sense of this specimen's treatment or condition label: therapeutic diphenylcyclopropenone sensitization with weekly scalp DPC. Receptors were amplified or captured by RACE. The data were produced on a NextSeq 500. TCRdb itself trimmed the public reads at Q25 with fastp, ran MiXCR and retained productive beta chains. Rows are unified per CDR3 protein, each entry keeping the most common DNA and genes. Present in this sample are some 350,000 distinct CDR3 sequences, around 6% of which were seen just once. The leading ten clones occupy 5% to 6% of the sample. The specimen was whole blood, collected in connection with sensitization to the hapten diphenylcyclopropenone (DPC). The receptor source for this set is a woman younger than 30 with alopecia areata. Some clones in this sample may be carry-over from other donors' samples.

This clonotype has ten or more counts. J is TRBJ2-2 and V is TRBV24-1; TRBD1 agrees at 8 bases. With V trimmed by 3 bases and J by 5 bases, 7 bases remained unmatched. CDR1 is KGHDR and CDR2 is SFDVKD in the germline V gene. CDR3 size: 16 residues. The CDR3 sequence is CATSDRMDRDTGELFF. The DNA of the CDR3 is TGTGCCACCAGTGATAGGATGGACAGGGATACCGGGGAGCTGTTTTTT.

CDR3: CASSSDPTPLLYEQYF. The CDR3 nucleotides read TGTGCCAGCAGCTCGGACCCGACACCGCTCCTTTACGAGCAGTACTTC. The genes are TRBV7-2 and TRBJ2-7, with unresolved D. This CDR3 has 16 residues. The V and J ends lost 4 bases and 4 bases respectively, with 20 bases between them. CDR1 is SGHTA, CDR2 FQGNSA, per germline.

This clonotype was seen ten or more times. V gene TRBV19 combines with J gene TRBJ1-2, with 9 positions matching TRBD1. Germline CDR1 LNHDA, CDR2 SQIVND (reference sequence). The CDR3 is 15 residues long. V lost 6 bases to trimming and J lost 3 bases; unmatched junction nucleotides: 8. Here the CDR3 reads CASSHLWTGDYGYTF. For the CDR3, the DNA is TGTGCCAGTAGCCACCTCTGGACAGGGGACTATGGCTACACCTTC.

This clonotype appeared a few times. This chain uses TRBV12-3 or TRBV12-4 with TRBJ2-5; 13 bases fit TRBD2. The CDR3 sequence is 16 residues long. V was pared by 6 bases and J by 1 base, with 5 bases of the junction left unmatched. The CDR3 is CASSYRLAGGQETQYF. CDR3 DNA sequence: TGTGCCAGCAGCTACCGACTAGCGGGGGGCCAAGAGACCCAGTACTTC.

The gene calls are TRBV3-1 and TRBJ2-1; 7 bases map to TRBD2. The germline V gene encodes CDR1 LGHDT and CDR2 YNNKEL (reference sequence). V lost 1 base and J lost 2; bases outside the gene matches: 5. The CDR3 extends over 16 amino acids. CDR3 amino acids: CASSQVQLATYNEQFF. The CDR3 region has the DNA TGTGCCAGCAGCCAAGTCCAACTAGCGACCTACAATGAGCAGTTCTTC.

This clonotype appeared many times. This chain joins TRBV13 and TRBJ1-4; TRBD1 might be the D (5 bases). CDR3 length: 14 amino acids. With 2 bases removed from V and 4 bases from J, the gap between germline ends came to 8 bases. CDR1 PRHDT and CDR2 FYEKMQ come from the germline V gene (reference sequence). CDR3 coding DNA: TGTGCCAGCAGCTTAAGGGACCGTAATGAAAAACTGTTTTTT. Translating gives CASSLRDRNEKLFF.

This clonotype was seen a handful of times. The CDR3: CASSYHSKVNSPLHF. In DNA form, the CDR3 reads TGTGCCAGCAGTTACCATAGCAAGGTGAATTCACCCCTCCACTTT. The chain recombines TRBV6-5 with TRBJ1-6, with unresolved D. The CDR3 length is 15 residues. V was trimmed by 2 bases and J by 7 bases, leaving 12 bases between them. In germline, CDR1 is MNHEY, CDR2 SVGAGI.

This clonotype was found a few times. This sequence joins TRBV6-5 and TRBJ1-3; D is uncertain. Trimming took 0 bases from V and 4 from J, leaving 13 bases between them. CDR3 length equals 16 residues. Germline loops: CDR1 MNHEY, CDR2 SVGAGI. The CDR3 DNA sequence: TGTGCCAGCAGTTACTCGAAAGGGAGAGGGGGAAACACCATATATTTT. Translation: CASSYSKGRGGNTIYF.

In its sample, this clonotype was seen many times. The rearrangement links TRBV7-2 to TRBJ1-3; D not resolved. Trimming took 0 bases from V and 0 from J, leaving 9 bases between them. Germline lookup yields CDR1 SGHTA and CDR2 FQGNSA. The CDR3 sequence is 16 residues long. The CDR3: CASSLAITASGNTIYF. The CDR3 DNA sequence: TGTGCCAGCAGCTTAGCGATCACAGCCTCTGGAAACACCATATATTTT.

The chain links TRBV12-3 or TRBV12-4 to TRBJ2-7; 7 bases match TRBD1. The CDR3 totals 14 residues. Trimming cost V 6 bases and J 8 bases; bases outside gene matches: 13. The CDR3 nucleotides read TGTGCCAGCAGCTGGGGACAGCACCTCGAGAAGCAGTACTTC. This gives the protein CASSWGQHLEKQYF.

The V call is TRBV12-3 or TRBV12-4, the J call TRBJ2-2, with D tentatively TRBD2 (6 bases). This CDR3 is 14 amino acids long. V was pared by 3 bases and J by 7 bases, with 12 bases between. CDR3 bases: TGTGCCAGCAGTTTGTTTTTCGGGGGCGGGGAGCTGTTTTTT. Protein sequence: CASSLFFGGGELFF.

This clonotype showed up just a few times. V and J are TRBV5-1 and TRBJ1-4, with 8 nucleotides matching TRBD1. From germline, CDR1 is SGHRS and CDR2 YFSETQ. The CDR3 covers 15 residues. J was trimmed by 4 bases and V by 4 bases; bases with no gene match: 6. The CDR3 nucleotides read TGCGCCAGCAGCGGAGGGACAGGCCGTAATGAAAAACTGTTTTTT. Encoded protein: CASSGGTGRNEKLFF. The complete variable domain, with remaining parts taken from reference TRBV5-1 and TRBJ1-4, reads KAGVTQTPRYLIKTRGQQVTLSCSPISGHRSVSWYQQTPGQGLQFLFEYFSETQRNKGNFPGRFSGRQFSNSRSEMNVSTLELGDSALYLCASSGGTGRNEKLFFGSGTQLSVL.

This clonotype has just a few counts. The chain is built from TRBV6-1 and TRBJ2-6; D gene ambiguous. Germline V CDR1 and CDR2: MNHNS, SASEGT. CDR3 length: 15 amino acids. The V gene lost 4 bases and the J gene lost 0 bases, with 7 bases spanning the gap. CDR3 nucleotide sequence: TGTGCCAGCAGTGGCCTTTACTCTGGGGCCAACGTCCTGACTTTC. This gives the protein CASSGLYSGANVLTF.

This clonotype was observed at least ten times. The J gene is TRBJ1-1, the V gene TRBV2; D not resolved. Germline V gene lookup returns CDR1 SNHLY and CDR2 FYNNEI. This CDR3 spans 14 amino acids. Trimming took 5 bases from V and 1 from J, leaving 11 bases between them. CDR3 DNA sequence: TGTGCCAGCAGTTATACAACACGGAACACTGAAGCTTTCTTT. This encodes CASSYTTRNTEAFF.

There are many counts of this clonotype. The gene calls are TRBV7-2 and TRBJ2-1, with a possible D match to TRBD2 (5 bases). The V end lost 2 bases, the J end lost 8 bases, and 10 bases lay between the germline ends. Germline V gene sequence: CDR1 SGHTA, CDR2 FQGNSA. This CDR3 comprises 13 residues. The DNA for the CDR3 is TGTGCCAGCAGCTTATCGGGATCCGATGAGCAGTTCTTC. Its translation: CASSLSGSDEQFF.